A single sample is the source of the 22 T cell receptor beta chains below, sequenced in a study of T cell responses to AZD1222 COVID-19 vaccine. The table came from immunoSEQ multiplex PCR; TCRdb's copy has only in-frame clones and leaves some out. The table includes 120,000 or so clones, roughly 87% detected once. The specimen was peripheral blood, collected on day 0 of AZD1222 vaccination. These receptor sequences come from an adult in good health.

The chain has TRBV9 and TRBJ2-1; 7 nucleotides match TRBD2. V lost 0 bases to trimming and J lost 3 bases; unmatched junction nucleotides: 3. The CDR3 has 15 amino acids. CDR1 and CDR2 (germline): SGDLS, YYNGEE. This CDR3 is CASSVGSGGYNEQFF. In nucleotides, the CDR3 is TGTGCCAGCAGCGTAGGTTCGGGGGGCTACAATGAGCAGTTCTTC.

The CDR3 DNA is TGTGCCAGTTCGCAAGGCCAAGAGACCCAGTACTTC. Translating gives CASSQGQETQYF. The chain links TRBV19 to TRBJ2-5; D is unclear. CDR1 LNHDA and CDR2 SQIVND come from the germline V gene (reference sequence). The CDR3 sequence is 12 residues long. With 8 bases removed from V and 1 base from J, the gap between germline ends came to 8 bases.

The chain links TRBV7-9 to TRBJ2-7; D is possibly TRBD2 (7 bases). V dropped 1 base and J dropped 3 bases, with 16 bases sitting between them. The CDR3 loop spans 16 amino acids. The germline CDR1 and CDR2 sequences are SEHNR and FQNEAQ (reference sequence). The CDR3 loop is CASSLDRGAMDYEQYF. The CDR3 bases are TGTGCCAGCAGCTTAGATCGGGGGGCTATGGACTACGAGCAGTACTTC.

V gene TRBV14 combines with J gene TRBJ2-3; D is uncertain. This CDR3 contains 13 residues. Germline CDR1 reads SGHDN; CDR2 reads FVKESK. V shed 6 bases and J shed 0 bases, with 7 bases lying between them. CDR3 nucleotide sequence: TGTGCCAGCAGTGAAGCCAGCACAGATACGCAGTATTTT. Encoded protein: CASSEASTDTQYF.

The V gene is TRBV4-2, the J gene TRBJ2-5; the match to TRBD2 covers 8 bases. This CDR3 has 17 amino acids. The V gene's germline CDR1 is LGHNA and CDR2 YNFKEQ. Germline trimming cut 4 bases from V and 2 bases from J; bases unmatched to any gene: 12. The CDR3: CASSRSPAASGQETQYF. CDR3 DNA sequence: TGTGCCAGCAGCCGTTCCCCGGCGGCTAGCGGGCAAGAGACCCAGTACTTC.

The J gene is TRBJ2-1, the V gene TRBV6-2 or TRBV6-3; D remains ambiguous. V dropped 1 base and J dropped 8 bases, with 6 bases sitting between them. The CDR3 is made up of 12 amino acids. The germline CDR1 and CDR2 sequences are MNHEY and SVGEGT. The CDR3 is CASSYYSHEQFF. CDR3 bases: TGTGCCAGCAGTTACTACAGCCATGAGCAGTTCTTC.

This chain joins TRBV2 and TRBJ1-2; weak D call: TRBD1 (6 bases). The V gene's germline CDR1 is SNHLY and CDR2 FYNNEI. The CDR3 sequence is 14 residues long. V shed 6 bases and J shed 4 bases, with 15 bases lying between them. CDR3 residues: CASSEGPGAYGYTF. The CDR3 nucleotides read TGTGCCAGCAGCGAGGGACCAGGGGCCTATGGCTACACCTTC.

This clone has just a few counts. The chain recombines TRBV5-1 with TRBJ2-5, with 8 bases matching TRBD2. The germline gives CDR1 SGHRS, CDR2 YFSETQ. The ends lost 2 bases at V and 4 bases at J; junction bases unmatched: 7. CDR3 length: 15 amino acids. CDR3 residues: CASSLSGGQVETQYF. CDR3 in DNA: TGCGCCAGCAGCTTATCGGGGGGGCAAGTAGAGACCCAGTACTTC.

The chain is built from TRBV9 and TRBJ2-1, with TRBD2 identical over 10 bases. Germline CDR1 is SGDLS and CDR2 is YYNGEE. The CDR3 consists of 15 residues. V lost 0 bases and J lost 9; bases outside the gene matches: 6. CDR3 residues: CASSVGAGGPFEQFF. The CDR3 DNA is TGTGCCAGCAGCGTAGGAGCGGGGGGGCCTTTTGAGCAGTTCTTC.

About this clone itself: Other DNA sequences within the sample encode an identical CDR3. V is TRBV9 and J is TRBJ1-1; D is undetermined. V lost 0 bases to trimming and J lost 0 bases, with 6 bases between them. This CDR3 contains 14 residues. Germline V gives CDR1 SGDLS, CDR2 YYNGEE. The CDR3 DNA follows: TGTGCCAGCAGCGTAGGACACCTGAACACTGAAGCTTTCTTT. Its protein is CASSVGHLNTEAFF.

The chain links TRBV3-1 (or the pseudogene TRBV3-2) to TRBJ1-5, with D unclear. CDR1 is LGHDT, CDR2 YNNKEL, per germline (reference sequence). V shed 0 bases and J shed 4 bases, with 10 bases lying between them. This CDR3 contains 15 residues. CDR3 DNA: TGTGCCAGCAGCCAAGATAACACAGCTAATCAGCCCCAGCATTTT. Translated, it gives CASSQDNTANQPQHF.

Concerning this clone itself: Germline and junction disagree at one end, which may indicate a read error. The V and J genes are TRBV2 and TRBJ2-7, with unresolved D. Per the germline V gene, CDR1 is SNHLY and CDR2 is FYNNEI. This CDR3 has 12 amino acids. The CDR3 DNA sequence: TGTGCCGGCAGTCTACTCGGCTACGAGCAGTACTTC. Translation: CAGSLLGYEQYF.

CDR3 residues: CASSQGGRPGELFF. In DNA form, the CDR3 reads TGTGCCAGCAGCCAAGGTGGGAGGCCCGGGGAGCTGTTTTTT. The rearrangement uses TRBV3-1 (or the pseudogene TRBV3-2) and TRBJ2-2; TRBD2 is a possible D gene (6 bases). There are 14 residues in the CDR3. The V gene lost 1 base and the J gene lost 6 bases, with 9 bases spanning the gap. The germline gives CDR1 LGHDT, CDR2 YNNKEL (reference sequence).

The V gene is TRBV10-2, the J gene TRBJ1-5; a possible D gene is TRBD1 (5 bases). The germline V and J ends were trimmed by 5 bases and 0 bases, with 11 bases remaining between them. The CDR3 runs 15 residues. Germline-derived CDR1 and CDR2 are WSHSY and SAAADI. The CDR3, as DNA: TGCGCCAGCAGTATCGGGACTGTTAGCAATCAGCCCCAGCATTTT. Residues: CASSIGTVSNQPQHF.

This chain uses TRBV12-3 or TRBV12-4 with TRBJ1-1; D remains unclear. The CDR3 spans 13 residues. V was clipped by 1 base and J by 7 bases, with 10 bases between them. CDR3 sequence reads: CASSLGFQDEAFF. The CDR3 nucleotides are TGTGCCAGCAGTTTAGGGTTCCAGGATGAAGCTTTCTTT.

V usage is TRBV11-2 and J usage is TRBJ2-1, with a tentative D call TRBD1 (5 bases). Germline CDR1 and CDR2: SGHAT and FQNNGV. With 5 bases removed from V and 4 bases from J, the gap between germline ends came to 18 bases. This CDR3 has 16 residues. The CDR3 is CASSGAGPRNYNEQFF. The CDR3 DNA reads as TGTGCCAGCAGCGGGGCAGGACCCCGCAATTACAATGAGCAGTTCTTC.

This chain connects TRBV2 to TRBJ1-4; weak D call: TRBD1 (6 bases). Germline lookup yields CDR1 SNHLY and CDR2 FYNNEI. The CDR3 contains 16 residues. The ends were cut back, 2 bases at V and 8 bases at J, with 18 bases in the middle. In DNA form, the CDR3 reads TGTGCCAGCAGTGAAACCCTACAGGGTTTGGGGGAAAAACTGTTTTTT. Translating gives CASSETLQGLGEKLFF.

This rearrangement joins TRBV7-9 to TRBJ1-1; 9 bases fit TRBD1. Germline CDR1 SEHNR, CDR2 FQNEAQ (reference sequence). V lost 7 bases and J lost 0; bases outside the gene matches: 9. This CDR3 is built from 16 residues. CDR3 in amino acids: CASTTGTGIMNTEAFF. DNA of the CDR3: TGTGCCAGCACCACGGGGACAGGGATAATGAACACTGAAGCTTTCTTT.

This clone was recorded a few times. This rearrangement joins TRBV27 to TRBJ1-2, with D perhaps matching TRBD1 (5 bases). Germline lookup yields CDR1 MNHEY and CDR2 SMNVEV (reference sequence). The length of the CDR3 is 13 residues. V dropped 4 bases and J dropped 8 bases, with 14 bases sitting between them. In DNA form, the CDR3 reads TGTGCCAGCAGTTCCGGACAATCCCGCGGCTACACCTTC. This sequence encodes CASSSGQSRGYTF.

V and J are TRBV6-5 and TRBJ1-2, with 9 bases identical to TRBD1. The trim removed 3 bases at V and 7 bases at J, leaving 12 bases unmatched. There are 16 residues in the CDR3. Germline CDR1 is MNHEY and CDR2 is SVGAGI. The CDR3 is CASSYASGTGRFGYTF. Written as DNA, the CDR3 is TGTGCCAGCAGTTATGCTAGTGGGACAGGGAGGTTTGGCTACACCTTC.

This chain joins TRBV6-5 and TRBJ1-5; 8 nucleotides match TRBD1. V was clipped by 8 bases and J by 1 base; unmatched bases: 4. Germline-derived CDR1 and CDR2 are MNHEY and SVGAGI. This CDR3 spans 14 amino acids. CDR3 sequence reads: CASGQGVSNQPQHF. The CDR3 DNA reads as TGTGCCAGCGGACAGGGAGTGAGCAATCAGCCCCAGCATTTT.

DNA of the CDR3: TGTGCCAGCAGCTGGCCCCTCAACACTGAAGCTTTCTTT. Encoded protein: CASSWPLNTEAFF. This chain joins TRBV7-2 and TRBJ1-1; D is ambiguous. V shed 4 bases and J shed 2 bases, with 8 bases lying between them. Germline CDR1 reads SGHTA; CDR2 reads FQGNSA. This CDR3 spans 13 amino acids.